Included here is one T cell receptor beta chain sequence, with context. What this receptor recognizes is not known. Base qualities are not provided; no much larger clone lies one nucleotide away. The source of the sample is a study of blood T cell repertoires in COVID-19 (dated by TCRdb to 2020 to 2021). Regarding the complete study: Samples covering the acute and convalescent phases of COVID-19 were provided by collaborators in the United States, Italy and Spain. The prospective study material was composed of cDNA or gDNA derived from T cells, B-cell-depleted T cells, or PBMCs. The repertoires were made available in a free public database intended to serve as a resource for research on the immune response to SARS-CoV-2. The samples were drawn from two sources: the first 160 participants of the ongoing ImmuneRACE study, and 1,254 subjects contributed by 6 global collaborators. The dataset comprised deeply sampled blood TCRbeta repertoires from subjects exposed to, actively infected with, or recovered from COVID-19. HLA class I and class II types, where available, came from metadata supplied by the sample provider rather than from assay-based typing. Nearly every sample came with metadata listing a de-identified subject ID, COVID-19 status, age in years and sex.

TCRbeta CDR3 regions were amplified from genomic DNA by means of the immunoSEQ Assay, a bias-controlled multiplex PCR. The authors' analysis ran thus. Nucleated cell counts per sample were estimated from amplification of reference gene primers within the assay. To quantify the absolute abundance of each unique TCRbeta CDR3 rearrangement, sequence reads were collapsed and filtered. For each sample, productive Simpson clonality was calculated as the square root of Simpson's diversity index across productive rearrangements. Sourced from immuneACCESS, this table was stored by TCRdb with only in-frame sequences that have V and J called. A share of the clones is absent; for the studies checked, an unresolved V gene accounts for under half, and the remainder has no known explanation. D and trimming were read from the DNA, whereas the V and J calls and clone size are those reported in that table. The sample table holds fewer than 80,000 clones, of which approximately 80% were seen once. The ten largest make up roughly 14% of the sample.

There are 15 amino acids in the CDR3, from cysteine to phenylalanine inclusive. Only the CDR3 part of the read is kept: 45 bases, read in frame from the first base. CDR1 and CDR2, looked up from the germline V gene, are SGDLS and YYNGEE. V is reduced by 0 bases and J by 3 bases, leaving a spacing of 9 bases between them. Paper-wide results and their limitations: The quantity of clinical and demographic metadata differed by source and by participant and was supplied without curation.

One collaborating source in Seattle enrolled patients during active infection and followed them longitudinally through the course of disease. Collaborating institutions collected whole blood in K2EDTA tubes following their own protocols. For TCRbeta analysis, collaborator samples were shipped as frozen whole blood, as isolated PBMCs, or as DNA extracted from either sample type. The sample consisted of peripheral blood. This receptor chain uses TRBV9 and TRBJ2-2; confidence is insufficient to name the D gene. The TCR originated in a man aged 50-59 years with COVID-19, enrolled during active disease. The CDR3 protein is CASSVDEAYTGELFF. The nucleotide sequence reads TGTGCCAGCAGCGTAGATGAAGCTTACACCGGGGAGCTGTTTTTT.